Included here is one T cell receptor beta chain sequence, with context. This entry comes from a study of blood T cell repertoires in COVID-19. Study-level background: There were acute and convalescent COVID-19 samples, and they came from the United States, Italy and Spain.

Methods used by the authors: Nucleated cell number was recorded as an estimate derived from reference gene primer amplification. Data came from immunoSEQ multiplex PCR; TCRdb stores just in-frame clones and leaves some out. The V and J calls and the clone size are those of that table, but D and trimming were determined from the DNA. The table lists 4,000 or so clones, roughly 87% of them singletons. The receptor's source is a woman between 70 and 85 years old with active COVID-19. Sequencing was performed on peripheral blood.

CDR3: CASSLSGAVGQPQHF. The CDR3 DNA is TGTGCCAGCAGCTTATCAGGGGCGGTAGGCCAGCCCCAGCATTTT. The chain is built from TRBV7-2 and TRBJ1-5; tentative D call: TRBD1 (6 bases). Trimming pared 2 bases from V and 7 bases from J, leaving 15 bases between. CDR3 length: 15 amino acids. The germline gives CDR1 SGHTA, CDR2 FQGNSA.